This TCR beta chain comes out of a study of glioma-infiltrating T cells after dendritic cell vaccination. Overall study findings and caveats: Few patients contributed both blood and tumor specimens.

This clone was counted once. Its antigen is not known. Profiled with immunoSEQ multiplex PCR; TCRdb holds only in-frame clones, not every one. This table holds around 60,000 clones, about 89% found once. Time point specified: after dendritic cell vaccination, including at tumor progression/relapse. Isocitrate dehydrogenase mutation was absent in all glioblastoma patients. The receptor was isolated from a human donor with glioblastoma. This specimen was blood, taken after dendritic cell vaccination.

CDR3 in DNA: TGTGCCAGCAGCTCCCGGCTGGCGGGAGGTATACCGGTCCACGAGCAGTACTTC. Residues: CASSSRLAGGIPVHEQYF. This rearrangement joins TRBV7-2 to TRBJ2-7; 8 nucleotides match TRBD2. Losses at the gene ends were 4 bases for V and 5 bases for J; bases not matched to a gene: 19. This CDR3 comprises 18 residues. Germline V lookup: CDR1 SGHTA, CDR2 FQGNSA.